This TCR beta chain originates from a study of T cell responses to AZD1222 COVID-19 vaccine. Study-level information: Pooled samples include second doses given at about 4 or 12 weeks. Broader study findings: Per reports, nearly half of all spike-specific TCRs target regions that are unmutated in variants. Repertoire samples came only from after the peak T cell response. Among AZD1222 vaccinees, only five or six were seropositive at baseline.

Of note for this clone: Its antigen remains unidentified.

The method was immunoSEQ multiplex PCR; TCRdb's version includes in-frame clones alone and lacks a portion of them. The repertoire includes about 150,000 clones, approximately 90% of them detected once, and approximately 16% sits in the top ten. V dropped 8 bases and J dropped 13; count of bases not matched to a gene: 6. The CDR3 extends over 11 amino acids. Germline V gives CDR1 MDHEN, CDR2 SYDVKM. The sample in question was peripheral blood, obtained on day 0 of AZD1222 vaccination. The receptor was isolated from an adult in good health. This sequence joins TRBV28 and TRBJ2-1, with 9 bases identical to TRBD2. CDR3 in DNA: TGTGCCAGCCTATCGGGACTAGCCCAGTTCTTC. It translates to CASLSGLAQFF.